The clone carrying this T cell receptor (beta chain) was observed many times. This entry belongs to a study of T-cell reconstitution after alpha-beta-depleted transplantation in children. The authors prepared the TCRbeta library with unique molecular identifiers. TCRdb called the PCR reads again in MiXCR, with one record for every CDR3 protein. The sample records about 360,000 distinct CDR3 sequences, roughly 15% being singletons. Germline CDR1 and CDR2: SGHRS and YFSETQ. The CDR3 runs to 12 residues. The germline V and J ends were trimmed by 1 base and 5 bases, with 4 bases remaining between them. Sample: PBMCs, taken from the stem cell graft. The sequence was obtained from a human donor who donated a stem cell graft to a child with Fanconi anemia. The chain carries TRBV5-1 and TRBJ2-1; D is unclear. This chain's CDR3 is CASSLTHNEQFF. The DNA for the CDR3 is TGCGCCAGCAGCTTGACGCACAATGAGCAGTTCTTC.